This T cell receptor beta chain was sequenced during a study of OX40 agonist ivuxolimab in advanced cancers. Whole-study context: Administration of intravenous ivuxolimab to patients occurred every 2 weeks at 0.01 to 10 mg/kg. Eligibility admitted prior anti-PD-1, anti-PD-L1 or anti-CTLA-4 therapy; 40% to 50% had some.

Germline lookup yields CDR1 MNHEY and CDR2 SMNVEV (reference sequence). With V trimmed by 5 bases and J by 5 bases, 13 bases remained unmatched. The CDR3 has 17 residues. The protocol was immunoSEQ multiplex PCR, while the TCRdb copy is restricted to in-frame clones and leaves out a portion. Of roughly 74,000 clones listed, approximately 93% are singletons. The sequencing here drew on CD4+ or CD8+ T cells sorted from blood, taken in a trial of the OX40 agonist ivuxolimab. This receptor was identified in an adult with an advanced solid tumor such as melanoma, head and neck, liver or kidney cancer. The rearrangement links TRBV27 to TRBJ2-7; 12 bases agree with TRBD2. The CDR3 nucleotides read TGTGCCAGCAGTCCGAAAAGACTAGCGGGAGTTAGCGACGAGCAGTACTTC. This gives the protein CASSPKRLAGVSDEQYF.